This TCR beta chain was documented in a study of T cell changes during pregnancy in multiple sclerosis. Using immunoSEQ multiplex PCR, the repertoire was profiled, and TCRdb retains in-frame clones only, with some absent. Here the sample spans 75,000 to 100,000 clones, 90% being singletons. This clone is a singleton in its sample. Germline V lookup: CDR1 MNHNS, CDR2 SASEGT. Trimming removed 6 bases from V and 5 bases from J; junction bases left unmatched: 2. The CDR3 totals 12 residues. This TCR was sampled from a female donor in good health, enrolled as a control in a pregnancy study. This specimen consisted of peripheral blood, obtained in the second trimester of pregnancy. The chain uses TRBV6-1 and TRBJ1-1, with 8 nucleotides matching TRBD1. The CDR3 loop reads CASRRQGTEAFF. The CDR3 DNA sequence: TGTGCCAGCAGGCGACAGGGGACTGAAGCTTTCTTT.